This is a list of T cell receptor beta chains from one sample in a study of shared clonotypes between healthy human individuals. The assay was immunoSEQ multiplex PCR, and TCRdb's table has in-frame clones only and misses some. The table includes about 2 million clones, 90% to 95% detected once. The sequenced sample consisted of naive CD4+ T cells sorted from blood. These receptors originate from a man in his late teens or twenties in good health. The CDR3 runs from the conserved cysteine through the conserved F or W. The order of the fields is CDR3 protein, CDR3 DNA, V gene, J gene, clone size, D gene. A D gene is named only where the DNA matches it firmly. Size is stated for part of the rows, as once, few or many counts, or as a class when the clone is expanded.

CASSPQTGAGTGELFF,TGTGCCAGCTCACCACAGACAGGGGCAGGCACCGGGGAGCTGTTTTTT,TRBV18,TRBJ2-2,once,TRBD1
CASSTTGWGWTNTEAFF,TGTGCCAGCAGTACTACAGGGTGGGGATGGACAAACACTGAAGCTTTCTTT,TRBV28,TRBJ1-1,-,-
CANKQGRTQYF,TGTGCCAACAAACAGGGGAGGACGCAGTATTTT,TRBV18,TRBJ2-3,-,-
CAWTRESSPLHF,TGTGCCTGGACCCGAGAGAGTTCACCCCTCCACTTT,TRBV30,TRBJ1-6,-,-
CASSLGSWDNEKLFF,TGTGCCAGCAGCTTAGGCTCGTGGGATAATGAAAAACTGTTTTTT,TRBV11-2,TRBJ1-4,-,-
CASSDFGGLAGTDTQYF,TGCGCCAGCAGTGACTTTGGCGGACTAGCGGGCACAGATACGCAGTATTTT,TRBV10-2,TRBJ2-3,-,TRBD2
CASSLGPGGVYGYTF,TGTGCCAGCAGCTTGGGCCCAGGGGGTGTCTATGGCTACACCTTC,TRBV5-4,TRBJ1-2,-,TRBD1
CAINGGPGQGSGNTIYF,TGTGCCATCAACGGTGGACCGGGACAGGGGAGCGGAAACACCATATATTTT,TRBV10-3,TRBJ1-3,-,TRBD1
CASSLTGGGYNEQFF,TGCGCCAGCAGCTTGACGGGAGGAGGTTACAATGAGCAGTTCTTC,TRBV5-1,TRBJ2-1,once,TRBD2
CAISEDRGSYNEQFF,TGTGCCATCAGTGAGGACCGGGGCTCCTACAATGAGCAGTTCTTC,TRBV10-3,TRBJ2-1,once,-
CASSLKQGSYSTTNEKLFF,TGCGCCAGCAGCCTAAAACAGGGCAGTTATTCCACAACTAATGAAAAACTGTTTTTT,TRBV4-1,TRBJ1-4,-,-
CAISEKGVQETQYF,TGTGCCATCAGTGAAAAAGGGGTACAAGAGACCCAGTACTTC,TRBV10-3,TRBJ2-5,-,-
CASRRGPGDEQYF,TGTGCCAGCAGGAGGGGACCCGGGGACGAGCAGTACTTC,TRBV6-5,TRBJ2-7,-,-
CASSSRGSNTEAFF,TGCGCCAGCAGCTCCAGGGGGTCGAACACTGAAGCTTTCTTT,TRBV5-1,TRBJ1-1,-,TRBD1